Each of the 23 T cell receptor beta chains below was sequenced from the same sample in a study of T cells after somatic rescue of genetic block. Here immunoSEQ multiplex PCR was the method, and the copy in TCRdb shows in-frame clones only, minus some. The sample records 67,000 or so clones, more than 75% being singletons. The sample comprised peripheral blood mononuclear cells (PBMCs). Receptors originate from a man in his thirties or forties.

The chain carries TRBV10-2 and TRBJ1-6; D gene unclear. Germline CDR1 and CDR2: WSHSY and SAAADI. V lost 6 bases and J 5 bases, leaving 11 bases between the germline ends. The CDR3 runs to 14 residues. The CDR3 sequence: CASSPQRNNSPLHF. The CDR3 DNA sequence: TGCGCCAGCAGCCCGCAAAGAAATAATTCACCCCTCCACTTT.

Only one count was recorded for this clone. This rearrangement joins TRBV5-5 to TRBJ1-2; D might be TRBD1 (6 bases). The CDR3 consists of 16 residues. V gave up 2 bases and J gave up 2 bases, with 16 bases separating them. Germline V gene lookup returns CDR1 SGHKS and CDR2 YYEKEE (reference sequence). The CDR3 protein is CASSFAFGGGNYGYTF. The CDR3 nucleotides are TGTGCCAGCAGCTTCGCGTTTGGGGGCGGAAACTATGGCTACACCTTC.

The chain has TRBV7-8 and TRBJ1-5; 9 bases line up with TRBD1. The CDR3 covers 16 residues. Germline CDR1 and CDR2: SGHVS and FQNEAQ. The trim removed 2 bases at V and 4 bases at J, leaving 6 bases unmatched. The CDR3 is CASSLNRGLVNQPQHF. The CDR3 bases are TGTGCCAGCAGCTTAAACAGGGGGCTTGTAAATCAGCCCCAGCATTTT.

The chain links TRBV6-5 to TRBJ2-7; D is uncertain. Germline V gives CDR1 MNHEY, CDR2 SVGAGI. The ends were cut back, 5 bases at V and 3 bases at J, with 11 bases in the middle. The CDR3 has 13 residues. The CDR3 DNA reads TGTGCCAGCAGTCGGCAGCAGAACTACGAGCAGTACTTC. Its translation: CASSRQQNYEQYF.

The chain links TRBV2 to TRBJ2-1, with 8 positions matching TRBD2. Germline V lookup: CDR1 SNHLY, CDR2 FYNNEI. The CDR3 is made up of 14 amino acids. V lost 7 bases, J lost 4 bases, and 6 bases stayed unmatched. This CDR3 reads CASNIAGTYNEQFF. CDR3 coding DNA: TGTGCCAGCAATATAGCGGGGACTTACAATGAGCAGTTCTTC.

The chain recombines TRBV15 with TRBJ2-1, with D unresolved. Germline V CDR1 and CDR2: LNHNV, YYDKDF (reference sequence). V shed 2 bases and J shed 5 bases, with 4 bases lying between them. This CDR3 is 12 amino acids long. The CDR3 region has the DNA TGTGCCACCAGCAGACCGGACAATGAGCAGTTCTTC. Its translation: CATSRPDNEQFF.

The genes are TRBV4-1 and TRBJ1-2; TRBD1 aligns across 7 bases. V gave up 3 bases and J gave up 6 bases; unmatched junction bases: 7. CDR1 is MGHRA, CDR2 YSYEKL, per germline. The CDR3 spans 14 residues. The CDR3 nucleotides are TGCGCCAGCAGCCAGCCGACAGGGATCCATGGCTACACCTTC. This gives the protein CASSQPTGIHGYTF.

The V gene is TRBV7-2, the J gene TRBJ2-5; no clear D gene. CDR3 length: 16 residues. CDR1 SGHTA and CDR2 FQGNSA come from the germline V gene. V was pared by 5 bases and J by 3 bases, with 19 bases between. CDR3 amino acids: CASSRPLLWLKETQYF. The CDR3, as DNA: TGTGCCAGCAGCCGCCCCCTCCTCTGGCTGAAAGAGACCCAGTACTTC.

The V call is TRBV9, the J call TRBJ2-7, with a tentative D call TRBD1 (5 bases). The CDR3 is made up of 12 amino acids. Germline V CDR1 and CDR2: SGDLS, YYNGEE. Trimming took 4 bases from V and 4 from J, leaving 9 bases between them. DNA of the CDR3: TGTGCCAGCAGCCCATCAGGGTACGAGCAGTACTTC. This encodes CASSPSGYEQYF.

The J gene is TRBJ1-1, the V gene TRBV5-6, with no clear D. The germline CDR1 and CDR2 sequences are SGHDT and YYEEEE. This CDR3 spans 12 amino acids. Deletions cut 2 bases from V and 0 bases from J, with 2 bases between. DNA of the CDR3: TGTGCCAGCAGCTTTTTGAACACTGAAGCTTTCTTT. Amino acids: CASSFLNTEAFF.

This clone has just one count. This rearrangement joins TRBV15 to TRBJ2-3; 8 nucleotides agree with TRBD2. The germline V gene has CDR1 LNHNV and CDR2 YYDKDF (reference sequence). This CDR3 region has 17 residues. With 5 bases clipped from V and 1 base from J, the junction kept 11 bases outside the gene matches. The DNA of the CDR3 is TGTGCCACCAGCTCCACCCGGGAGGGGCTGGGCACAGATACGCAGTATTTT. Translating gives CATSSTREGLGTDTQYF. The whole variable domain, filled in from reference TRBV15 and TRBJ2-3, reads DAMVIQNPRYQVTQFGKPVTLSCSQTLNHNVMYWYQQKSSQAPKLLFHYYDKDFNNEADTPDNFQSRRPNTSFCFLDIRSPGLGDTAMYLCATSSTREGLGTDTQYFGPGTRLTVL.

The rearrangement links TRBV7-2 to TRBJ1-3, with TRBD1 matching over 7 bases. Germline CDR1 reads SGHTA; CDR2 reads FQGNSA. The junction had 7 bases not matched to a gene; V was cut back by 5 bases and J by 3 bases. The CDR3 has 15 residues. DNA for the CDR3: TGTGCCAGCAGCCGAGGACAGGCTCTTGGAAACACCATATATTTT. It specifies CASSRGQALGNTIYF.

This chain uses TRBV6-6 with TRBJ2-7, with 8 positions matching TRBD2. The CDR3 totals 15 residues. Germline values: CDR1 MNHNY, CDR2 SVGAGI (reference sequence). V dropped 5 bases and J dropped 6; count of bases not matched to a gene: 12. Here the CDR3 DNA reads TGTGCCAGCAGTGCTCCGGGACTAGACTCTCTCGAGCAGTACTTC. Its protein product is CASSAPGLDSLEQYF.

The rearrangement uses TRBV28 and TRBJ1-1; D may be TRBD1 (6 bases). CDR3 length: 17 residues. The germline gives CDR1 MDHEN, CDR2 SYDVKM. The germline V and J ends were trimmed by 3 bases and 1 base, with 18 bases remaining between them. The CDR3 nucleotides are TGTGCCAGCAGTTTCTCCGCCCCAGGGACAAGGAACACTGAAGCTTTCTTT. Protein product: CASSFSAPGTRNTEAFF. Full variable domain (remainder filled in from reference TRBV28 and TRBJ1-1): DVKVTQSSRYLVKRTGEKVFLECVQDMDHENMFWYRQDPGLGLRLIYFSYDVKMKEKGDIPEGYSVSREKKERFSLILESASTNQTSMYLCASSFSAPGTRNTEAFFGQGTRLTVV.

The chain carries TRBV6-5 and TRBJ2-7; 8 bases fit TRBD1. This CDR3 is 16 amino acids long. Looked up from germline, CDR1 is MNHEY and CDR2 is SVGAGI. The trim removed 3 bases at V and 0 bases at J, leaving 7 bases unmatched. The CDR3 loop reads CASSYANRGSSYEQYF. The CDR3 DNA follows: TGTGCCAGCAGTTATGCGAACAGGGGGAGCTCCTACGAGCAGTACTTC.

The V call is TRBV19, the J call TRBJ2-7; D remains unclear. Germline V CDR1 and CDR2: LNHDA, SQIVND (reference sequence). V gave up 6 bases and J gave up 3 bases, with 15 bases separating them. The CDR3 loop spans 14 amino acids. The CDR3 loop reads CASSPWGVGYEQYF. CDR3 DNA sequence: TGTGCCAGTAGCCCCTGGGGTGTCGGCTACGAGCAGTACTTC.

The V gene is TRBV11-2, the J gene TRBJ1-1; D perhaps matches TRBD1 (6 bases). Trimming stripped 10 bases from V and 2 bases from J, with 17 bases between. The germline V gene encodes CDR1 SGHAT and CDR2 FQNNGV. The CDR3 contains 14 residues. The CDR3 sequence: CATAGGAVNTEAFF. The CDR3 region has the DNA TGTGCCACGGCGGGGGGGGCAGTAAACACTGAAGCTTTCTTT.

This chain connects TRBV9 to TRBJ2-4; TRBD1 aligns across 10 bases. The CDR3 runs 15 residues. Germline V gene lookup returns CDR1 SGDLS and CDR2 YYNGEE. V was clipped by 4 bases and J by 7 bases; unmatched bases: 8. CDR3 DNA sequence: TGTGCCAGCAGCAGAGGCGGGGGACAGGGGAACATTCAGTACTTC. Its translation: CASSRGGGQGNIQYF.

The chain carries TRBV25-1 and TRBJ2-7, with 9 bases identical to TRBD1. The CDR3 extends over 14 amino acids. The germline CDR1 and CDR2 sequences are MGHDK and SYGVNS. The ends lost 5 bases at V and 1 base at J; junction bases unmatched: 3. The CDR3 sequence: CASSSGTGSYEQYF. The CDR3 nucleotides are TGTGCCAGCAGTTCCGGGACAGGGTCCTACGAGCAGTACTTC.

The chain combines TRBV18 with TRBJ2-3; no firm D call. Trimming took 4 bases from V and 1 from J, leaving 9 bases between them. The CDR3 extends over 14 amino acids. CDR1 KGHSH and CDR2 LQKENI come from the germline V gene. CDR3 in amino acids: CASSLGWGTDTQYF. CDR3 bases: TGTGCCAGCTCACTGGGGTGGGGCACAGATACGCAGTATTTT.

The chain is built from TRBV5-1 and TRBJ1-6, with D tentatively TRBD1 (6 bases). The V gene lost 4 bases and the J gene lost 8 bases, with 19 bases spanning the gap. CDR1 is SGHRS and CDR2 is YFSETQ in the germline V gene. The CDR3 spans 16 residues. The CDR3 sequence: CASSQTTGRGDSPLHF. The CDR3 DNA sequence: TGCGCCAGCAGCCAGACGACAGGTCGCGGGGATTCACCCCTCCACTTT. The full variable domain, rest sourced from reference TRBV5-1 and TRBJ1-6, is KAGVTQTPRYLIKTRGQQVTLSCSPISGHRSVSWYQQTPGQGLQFLFEYFSETQRNKGNFPGRFSGRQFSNSRSEMNVSTLELGDSALYLCASSQTTGRGDSPLHFGNGTRLTVT.

This clone was found a few times. The rearrangement links TRBV5-1 to TRBJ2-7, with a weak D call TRBD2 (5 bases). V lost 3 bases and J lost 5, with 18 bases in between. Looked up from germline, CDR1 is SGHRS and CDR2 is YFSETQ. The CDR3 contains 15 residues. CDR3 residues: CASSSPGEGEHEQYF. The CDR3 DNA sequence: TGCGCCAGCAGCTCCCCCGGCGAGGGCGAACACGAGCAGTACTTC.

Comments on this clone: One junction end disagrees with the germline gene, perhaps due to a read error. V usage is TRBV7-7 and J usage is TRBJ2-7; D ambiguous. CDR1 and CDR2 from the germline V gene are SSHAT and FNYEAQ (reference sequence). This CDR3 has 11 residues. The CDR3 bases are TGTGCTAGCAGGCAAACCTACGAGCAGTACTTC. Encoded protein: CASRQTYEQYF.